One sample yielded the 21 T cell receptor beta chains listed below, sequenced in a study of naive and memory T cell subsets. Regarding the study as a whole: Especially in CD8 cells, naive repertoires contained a few larger clonotypes, possibly CD45RA-re-expressing memory cells.

Two oligonucleotides, mixed equimolar, formed the beta constant-region primer covering TRBC1 and TRBC2. Ligated cDNA was amplified by four rounds of PCR with nested alpha and beta constant-region primers and SP2. One entry per CDR3 protein, called by TCRdb with MiXCR from the UMI-ligation and nested PCR reads. The table shows more than 120,000 distinct CDR3 sequences, with approximately 20% occurring only once. These receptors lack a known antigen. What was sequenced was naive CD8+ T cells from blood. These receptors came from a human donor in good health.

This clonotype has more than one count but fewer than ten. The V gene is TRBV5-1, the J gene TRBJ2-7, with 12 bases fitting TRBD1. V was pared by 0 bases and J by 6 bases, with 7 bases of the junction left unmatched. Germline V CDR1 and CDR2: SGHRS, YFSETQ. The CDR3 is made up of 16 amino acids. The CDR3 sequence is CASSLAPGQGAVEQYF. The CDR3, as DNA: TGCGCCAGCAGCTTGGCCCCGGGACAGGGGGCTGTCGAGCAGTACTTC.

This clonotype was picked up a small number of times. This chain connects TRBV28 to TRBJ2-5, with TRBD2 identical over 7 bases. Germline values: CDR1 MDHEN, CDR2 SYDVKM. The V gene end was trimmed by 7 bases and the J gene end by 3 bases; junction bases not matched to a gene: 17. This CDR3 has 17 residues. The CDR3 bases are TGTGCCAGCACCACCACCGGGGCGGGAGAGGAAAAAGAGACCCAGTACTTC. It encodes CASTTTGAGEEKETQYF.

V gene TRBV12-3 or TRBV12-4 combines with J gene TRBJ2-3, with D perhaps matching TRBD1 or TRBD2 (5 bases each). This CDR3 contains 14 residues. V gave up 6 bases and J gave up 1 base, with 11 bases separating them. The CDR3 spells CASSRDGRTDTQYF. The CDR3 DNA reads as TGTGCCAGCAGCCGGGACGGCCGCACAGATACGCAGTATTTT.

CDR3 nucleotide sequence: TGCGCCAGCAAGGCAGTTAGCTCCTACAATGAGCAGTTCTTC. This encodes CASKAVSSYNEQFF. The chain combines TRBV5-1 with TRBJ2-1; D not resolved. The germline V gene encodes CDR1 SGHRS and CDR2 YFSETQ. This CDR3 is built from 14 residues. V lost 6 bases, J lost 0 bases, and 10 bases lay in between.

The chain joins TRBV3-1 to TRBJ1-1; possibly TRBD1 for D (5 bases). The CDR3 sequence is 16 residues long. The V end lost 3 bases, the J end lost 0 bases, and 14 bases lay between the germline ends. CDR1 LGHDT and CDR2 YNNKEL come from the germline V gene (reference sequence). The CDR3 nucleotides are TGTGCCAGCAGCCAGGAACAGGATTTTATGAACACTGAAGCTTTCTTT. This gives the protein CASSQEQDFMNTEAFF.

This clonotype was seen just once. V is TRBV27 and J is TRBJ2-5; TRBD2 aligns across 12 bases. The CDR3 is 15 amino acids. CDR1 MNHEY and CDR2 SMNVEV come from the germline V gene (reference sequence). The trim removed 6 bases at V and 2 bases at J, leaving 4 bases unmatched. CDR3 sequence reads: CASSLTSGSQETQYF. The CDR3 region has the DNA TGTGCCAGCAGCCTGACTAGCGGGAGTCAAGAGACCCAGTACTTC.

The chain is built from TRBV7-3 and TRBJ2-1; no clear D gene. Germline V gene data show CDR1 as SGHTA and CDR2 as FQGTGA. This CDR3 is 15 amino acids long. Trimming removed 5 bases from V and 0 bases from J, with 11 bases in between. As DNA, the CDR3 is TGTGCCAGCAGCCCCGGACCTAGCTCCTACAATGAGCAGTTCTTC. Its translation is CASSPGPSSYNEQFF.

This sequence joins TRBV28 and TRBJ1-1; D may be TRBD1 (6 bases). The CDR3 consists of 14 residues. CDR1 is MDHEN, CDR2 SYDVKM, per germline. Trimming stripped 5 bases from V and 5 bases from J, with 15 bases between. CDR3 sequence: CASSALTGRTEAFF. In DNA form, the CDR3 reads TGTGCCAGCAGTGCACTAACAGGGAGGACTGAAGCTTTCTTT.

This chain links TRBV7-9 with TRBJ2-7, with D hard to call. Germline lookup yields CDR1 SEHNR and CDR2 FQNEAQ (reference sequence). The CDR3 has 14 amino acids. Between the trimmed V and J ends, which lost 5 bases and 3 bases, there was a span of 14 bases. This CDR3 reads CASSPNDPRYEQYF. The CDR3 nucleotides are TGTGCCAGCAGCCCGAACGACCCGCGCTACGAGCAGTACTTC.

There are a few counts of this clonotype. This rearrangement joins TRBV29-1 to TRBJ2-1, with 9 bases aligning to TRBD2. The J segment lost 2 bases and the V segment lost 2 bases, leaving 10 bases of the junction unmatched. This CDR3 comprises 17 residues. Germline values: CDR1 SQVTM, CDR2 ANQGSEA. Here the CDR3 DNA reads TGCAGCGTTGAATTGGCTAGCGGGATATCACCCTACAATGAGCAGTTCTTC. It specifies CSVELASGISPYNEQFF.

This chain connects TRBV11-3 to TRBJ2-2; 8 bases are shared with TRBD1. The J segment lost 3 bases and the V segment lost 5 bases, leaving 8 bases of the junction unmatched. The CDR3 contains 16 residues. Germline CDR1 is SGHNT and CDR2 is YENEEA. This CDR3 is CASSPRTGPHTGELFF. The CDR3 nucleotides are TGTGCCAGCAGCCCGCGGACAGGGCCGCACACCGGGGAGCTGTTTTTT.

The chain recombines TRBV7-9 with TRBJ1-5, with D possibly being TRBD1 (5 bases). The germline V gene has CDR1 SEHNR and CDR2 FQNEAQ (reference sequence). There are 12 residues in the CDR3. Between the trimmed V and J ends, which lost 0 bases and 10 bases, there was a span of 7 bases. The CDR3 sequence is CASSLAGDPQHF. The CDR3 nucleotides read TGTGCCAGCAGCTTAGCAGGGGATCCCCAGCATTTT.

The chain carries TRBV20-1 and TRBJ2-7, with a possible D match to TRBD1 (5 bases). Trimming took 5 bases from V and 4 from J, leaving 18 bases between them. From germline, CDR1 is DFQATT and CDR2 SNEGSKA (reference sequence). The CDR3 spans 14 residues. The CDR3 DNA reads as TGCAGTGCTCTGGACAACACCCCCTTATACGAGCAGTACTTC. It specifies CSALDNTPLYEQYF.

The V gene is TRBV20-1, the J gene TRBJ2-2; tentatively, D is TRBD1 (5 bases). Germline CDR1 DFQATT, CDR2 SNEGSKA (reference sequence). The germline V and J ends were trimmed by 0 bases and 5 bases, with 10 bases remaining between them. The CDR3 contains 14 residues. In DNA, the CDR3 is TGCAGTGCTAGAGATTTTACAGGAACCGGGGAGCTGTTTTTT. The encoded protein is CSARDFTGTGELFF.

This clonotype was seen a handful of times. This CDR3 is CASSPLGQGVNTIYF. CDR3 nucleotides: TGCGCCAGCAGCCCACTGGGACAGGGAGTCAACACCATATATTTT. This chain links TRBV4-1 with TRBJ1-3; 9 nucleotides align to TRBD1. Germline V gene sequence: CDR1 MGHRA, CDR2 YSYEKL. The trim removed 4 bases at V and 7 bases at J, leaving 8 bases unmatched. This CDR3 spans 15 amino acids.

There are a few counts of this clonotype. This rearrangement joins TRBV7-9 to TRBJ2-3; D not resolved. This CDR3 has 16 amino acids. In germline, CDR1 is SEHNR, CDR2 FQNEAQ (reference sequence). V lost 3 bases to trimming and J lost 0 bases, with 13 bases between them. The CDR3: CASSFPDTSSTDTQYF. CDR3 sequence (DNA): TGTGCCAGCAGCTTTCCTGACACCTCGAGCACAGATACGCAGTATTTT.

This CDR3 is CASSLVVTGTGGLNTEAFF. CDR3 in DNA: TGTGCCAGCAGCTTAGTTGTAACCGGGACAGGGGGCCTGAACACTGAAGCTTTCTTT. The rearrangement uses TRBV7-8 and TRBJ1-1; 12 nucleotides match TRBD1. V gave up 1 base and J gave up 0 bases; unmatched junction bases: 9. The CDR3 is made up of 19 amino acids. Germline CDR1 reads SGHVS; CDR2 reads FQNEAQ. Looking up the rest from reference TRBV7-8 and TRBJ1-1 gives the full variable domain: GAGVSQSPRYKVAKRGQDVALRCDPISGHVSLFWYQQALGQGPEFLTYFQNEAQLDKSGLPSDRFFAERPEGSVSTLKIQRTQQEDSAVYLCASSLVVTGTGGLNTEAFFGQGTRLTVV.

This chain connects TRBV12-3 or TRBV12-4 to TRBJ2-7; 7 bases line up with TRBD1. The J segment lost 3 bases and the V segment lost 5 bases, leaving 7 bases of the junction unmatched. This CDR3 is built from 14 residues. This CDR3 reads CASSDRDSYYEQYF. The CDR3 region has the DNA TGTGCCAGCAGTGACCGGGACAGCTACTACGAGCAGTACTTC.

The V call is TRBV24-1, the J call TRBJ2-5; 7 bases fit TRBD2. After removal of 2 bases from V and 4 bases from J, the junction contained 0 bases not matched to a gene. Germline lookup yields CDR1 KGHDR and CDR2 SFDVKD. The CDR3 runs to 13 residues. CDR3 coding DNA: TGTGCCACCAGTGATTCGGGAGGAGAGACCCAGTACTTC. This encodes CATSDSGGETQYF.

A single count supports this clonotype. A junction boundary mismatches the germline segment, possibly from a read error. This sequence joins TRBV12-3 or TRBV12-4 and TRBJ2-7; the D is unclear. The CDR3 has 13 amino acids. The CDR3 region is CASSSRLGEEQHF. DNA of the CDR3: TGTGCCAGCAGTTCCCGACTGGGCGAGGAGCAGCACTTC.

This chain joins TRBV7-9 and TRBJ2-7; perhaps TRBD2 as D (5 bases). Germline V gene data show CDR1 as SEHNR and CDR2 as FQNEAQ (reference sequence). Trimming left V 1 base short and J 9 bases short, with 19 bases between. The CDR3 is 15 amino acids. The CDR3 loop reads CASSLEGGPPLGQYF. CDR3 in DNA: TGTGCCAGCAGCTTAGAAGGCGGGCCCCCCCTGGGGCAGTACTTC.